These T cell receptor beta chains were read from a single sample in a study of graft-versus-host responses after intestinal transplantation. Clones were read by immunoSEQ multiplex PCR, and TCRdb kept only the in-frame ones, dropping some. In the table there are fewer than 150,000 clones, around 94% of which are singletons. Their antigen targets remain unknown. The sample in question was unstimulated CD4+ T cells sorted from spleen or lymph node cells, obtained before intestinal transplant. All receptors come from a human donor who received an intestinal transplant. The CDR3 runs from the conserved cysteine through the conserved F or W. The D gene is left open where the match is weak. The size entry is marked missing in some rows and otherwise reads once, few, many or a size class.

d_call: .; j_call: TRBJ1-5; v_call: TRBV5-1; clone_size: .; cdr3_aa: CASIKNRVNQPQHF; cdr3_nt: TGCGCCAGTATAAAAAACAGGGTCAATCAGCCCCAGCATTTT
d_call: .; j_call: TRBJ1-4; v_call: TRBV18; clone_size: .; cdr3_aa: CASSPRPREKLFF; cdr3_nt: TGTGCCAGCTCACCTCGGCCGCGAGAAAAACTGTTTTTT
d_call: .; j_call: TRBJ1-4; v_call: TRBV5-1; clone_size: .; cdr3_aa: CASSPRAGASTQLSNEKLFF; cdr3_nt: TGCGCCAGCAGCCCCCGGGCAGGGGCATCAACCCAACTTTCTAATGAAAAACTGTTTTTT
d_call: TRBD2; j_call: TRBJ2-1; v_call: TRBV29-1; clone_size: .; cdr3_aa: CSVGYGGGNEQFF; cdr3_nt: TGCAGCGTTGGGTATGGGGGGGGTAATGAGCAGTTCTTC
d_call: .; j_call: TRBJ1-4; v_call: TRBV2; clone_size: once; cdr3_aa: CASSVVPYEKLFF; cdr3_nt: TGTGCCAGCAGTGTGGTGCCGTATGAAAAACTGTTTTTT
d_call: .; j_call: TRBJ2-5; v_call: TRBV9; clone_size: .; cdr3_aa: CASSVATGLETQYF; cdr3_nt: TGTGCCAGCAGCGTAGCTACAGGACTAGAGACCCAGTACTTC
d_call: .; j_call: TRBJ2-3; v_call: TRBV25-1; clone_size: .; cdr3_aa: CASSDRGTDTQYF; cdr3_nt: TGTGCCAGCAGTGACAGGGGCACAGATACGCAGTATTTT
d_call: .; j_call: TRBJ1-4; v_call: TRBV10-2; clone_size: .; cdr3_aa: CASSPSPGRTEKLFF; cdr3_nt: TGCGCCAGCAGTCCCTCCCCGGGGAGAACTGAAAAACTGTTTTTT
d_call: TRBD1; j_call: TRBJ2-7; v_call: TRBV9; clone_size: .; cdr3_aa: CASSVGWTGADEQYF; cdr3_nt: TGTGCCAGCAGCGTAGGTTGGACAGGGGCTGACGAGCAGTACTTC
d_call: .; j_call: TRBJ1-2; v_call: TRBV5-1; clone_size: .; cdr3_aa: CASSSRQDSSNYGYTF; cdr3_nt: TGCGCCAGCAGCTCGCGACAGGACTCATCGAACTATGGCTACACCTTC
d_call: .; j_call: TRBJ2-3; v_call: TRBV6-5; clone_size: .; cdr3_aa: CASSYSAASDTQYF; cdr3_nt: TGTGCCAGCAGTTACTCTGCAGCGTCGGATACGCAGTATTTT
d_call: .; j_call: TRBJ2-1; v_call: TRBV5-1; clone_size: .; cdr3_aa: CASSSAPGSNEQFF; cdr3_nt: TGCGCCAGCAGCTCGGCCCCGGGTAGCAATGAGCAGTTCTTC
d_call: .; j_call: TRBJ1-2; v_call: TRBV5-1; clone_size: .; cdr3_aa: CASSLESYGYTF; cdr3_nt: TGCGCCAGCAGCTTGGAGAGCTATGGCTACACCTTC
d_call: TRBD1; j_call: TRBJ2-2; v_call: TRBV6-5; clone_size: .; cdr3_aa: CASSRGQGWAGELFF; cdr3_nt: TGTGCCAGCAGCAGAGGACAGGGTTGGGCCGGGGAGCTGTTTTTT
d_call: TRBD1; j_call: TRBJ2-4; v_call: TRBV11-3; clone_size: .; cdr3_aa: CATTTGNGNIQYF; cdr3_nt: TGTGCCACCACGACAGGGAACGGGAACATTCAGTACTTC
d_call: .; j_call: TRBJ2-3; v_call: TRBV6-6; clone_size: .; cdr3_aa: CASGWDLASDTQYF; cdr3_nt: TGTGCCAGCGGTTGGGACTTAGCTTCAGATACGCAGTATTTT
d_call: TRBD1; j_call: TRBJ2-3; v_call: TRBV5-1; clone_size: .; cdr3_aa: CASGQGAAASTDTQYF; cdr3_nt: TGCGCCAGTGGACAGGGGGCAGCCGCTAGCACAGATACGCAGTATTTT
d_call: .; j_call: TRBJ1-6; v_call: TRBV6-1; clone_size: .; cdr3_aa: CASRRGRGSPLHF; cdr3_nt: TGTGCCAGCAGGAGGGGACGAGGTTCACCCCTCCACTTT
d_call: .; j_call: TRBJ2-7; v_call: TRBV6-5; clone_size: .; cdr3_aa: CASSQGGYGEQYF; cdr3_nt: TGTGCCAGCAGCCAAGGTGGTTATGGCGAGCAGTACTTC
d_call: .; j_call: TRBJ2-3; v_call: TRBV21-1; clone_size: .; cdr3_aa: CATGVDTQYF; cdr3_nt: TGTGCCACCGGAGTGGATACGCAGTATTTT
d_call: .; j_call: TRBJ1-6; v_call: TRBV19; clone_size: .; cdr3_aa: CASSGQFNSPLHF; cdr3_nt: TGTGCCAGTAGCGGACAGTTCAATTCACCCCTCCACTTT
d_call: .; j_call: TRBJ1-4; v_call: TRBV6-1; clone_size: .; cdr3_aa: CASYRWDAYEKLFF; cdr3_nt: TGTGCCAGCTACCGGTGGGACGCGTACGAAAAACTGTTTTTT
d_call: TRBD2; j_call: TRBJ2-1; v_call: TRBV13; clone_size: .; cdr3_aa: CASSPRSRGYNEQFF; cdr3_nt: TGTGCCAGCAGCCCTCGCTCGCGGGGGTACAATGAGCAGTTCTTC
d_call: .; j_call: TRBJ2-7; v_call: TRBV14; clone_size: .; cdr3_aa: CASSQTHRLKSYEQYF; cdr3_nt: TGTGCCAGCAGCCAAACCCACCGTCTTAAGAGCTACGAGCAGTACTTC
d_call: TRBD1; j_call: TRBJ2-5; v_call: TRBV5-1; clone_size: .; cdr3_aa: CASSFRDRGETQYF; cdr3_nt: TGCGCCAGCAGCTTCCGGGACAGGGGAGAGACCCAGTACTTC
d_call: TRBD2; j_call: TRBJ2-1; v_call: TRBV11-1; clone_size: .; cdr3_aa: CASSLGGSGGYNEQFF; cdr3_nt: TGTGCCAGCAGCTTAGGCGGAAGCGGGGGCTACAATGAGCAGTTCTTC
d_call: .; j_call: TRBJ2-7; v_call: TRBV6-1; clone_size: .; cdr3_aa: CASRSQGTSYEQYF; cdr3_nt: TGTGCCAGCAGGTCACAGGGAACCTCCTACGAGCAGTACTTC
d_call: .; j_call: TRBJ2-7; v_call: TRBV6-5; clone_size: .; cdr3_aa: CASSYGGRLYEQYF; cdr3_nt: TGTGCCAGCAGTTACGGCGGCCGGCTCTACGAGCAGTACTTC
d_call: .; j_call: TRBJ2-1; v_call: TRBV7-2; clone_size: .; cdr3_aa: CASSLPTYNEQFF; cdr3_nt: TGTGCCAGCAGCTTGCCCACCTACAATGAGCAGTTCTTC
d_call: .; j_call: TRBJ1-3; v_call: TRBV5-4; clone_size: .; cdr3_aa: CASSFMGAGNTIYF; cdr3_nt: TGTGCCAGCAGCTTTATGGGGGCTGGAAACACCATATATTTT
d_call: .; j_call: TRBJ2-5; v_call: TRBV7-6; clone_size: .; cdr3_aa: CASSSLTQQETQYF; cdr3_nt: TGTGCCAGCAGCTCCTTGACACAACAAGAGACCCAGTACTTC
d_call: .; j_call: TRBJ2-6; v_call: TRBV6-1; clone_size: .; cdr3_aa: CASSEALMGANVLTF; cdr3_nt: TGTGCCAGCAGTGAGGCCCTTATGGGGGCCAACGTCCTGACTTTC
d_call: .; j_call: TRBJ2-1; v_call: TRBV18; clone_size: .; cdr3_aa: CASSPMVRYNEQFF; cdr3_nt: TGTGCCAGCTCACCGATGGTTAGGTACAATGAGCAGTTCTTC
d_call: .; j_call: TRBJ1-6; v_call: TRBV5-4; clone_size: .; cdr3_aa: CASSRDMSSPLHF; cdr3_nt: TGTGCCAGCAGCCGGGACATGTCCTCACCCCTCCACTTT
d_call: .; j_call: TRBJ1-5; v_call: TRBV7-8; clone_size: .; cdr3_aa: CASRYSGSQPQHF; cdr3_nt: TGTGCCAGCAGGTATTCAGGTTCACAGCCCCAGCATTTT
d_call: TRBD1; j_call: TRBJ1-4; v_call: TRBV5-1; clone_size: .; cdr3_aa: CASSLADRVDEKLFF; cdr3_nt: TGCGCCAGCAGCTTGGCCGACAGGGTAGATGAAAAACTGTTTTTT
d_call: .; j_call: TRBJ2-7; v_call: TRBV5-6; clone_size: few; cdr3_aa: CASSRYSYEQYF; cdr3_nt: TGTGCCAGCAGCCGGTACTCCTACGAGCAGTACTTC
d_call: .; j_call: TRBJ1-3; v_call: TRBV29-1; clone_size: .; cdr3_aa: CSVADGGNTIYF; cdr3_nt: TGCAGCGTTGCAGACGGTGGAAACACCATATATTTT
d_call: .; j_call: TRBJ1-5; v_call: TRBV5-6; clone_size: .; cdr3_aa: CASSHYQPQHF; cdr3_nt: TGTGCCAGCAGTCACTATCAGCCCCAGCATTTT
d_call: .; j_call: TRBJ1-1; v_call: TRBV11-2; clone_size: once; cdr3_aa: CASSFAMDTEAFF; cdr3_nt: TGTGCCAGCAGCTTTGCTATGGACACTGAAGCTTTCTTT
d_call: TRBD1; j_call: TRBJ1-2; v_call: TRBV7-3; clone_size: .; cdr3_aa: CASSTGQGADGYTF; cdr3_nt: TGTGCCAGCAGCACCGGACAGGGGGCGGATGGCTACACCTTC
d_call: TRBD1; j_call: TRBJ2-7; v_call: TRBV5-6; clone_size: .; cdr3_aa: CASSKGAGTYEQYF; cdr3_nt: TGTGCCAGCAGCAAGGGGGCAGGAACCTACGAGCAGTACTTC
d_call: .; j_call: TRBJ2-5; v_call: TRBV2; clone_size: .; cdr3_aa: CASSSPTGTGGETQYF; cdr3_nt: TGTGCCAGCAGTTCCCCCACAGGGACGGGCGGCGAGACCCAGTACTTC
d_call: .; j_call: TRBJ1-5; v_call: TRBV2; clone_size: .; cdr3_aa: CASSLGGLSNQPQHF; cdr3_nt: TGTGCCAGCAGTCTAGGAGGGCTTAGCAATCAGCCCCAGCATTTT
d_call: TRBD2; j_call: TRBJ2-7; v_call: TRBV15; clone_size: .; cdr3_aa: CATSRALAGLYEQYF; cdr3_nt: TGTGCCACCAGCAGAGCCCTAGCGGGCCTATACGAGCAGTACTTC
d_call: .; j_call: TRBJ1-5; v_call: TRBV11-3; clone_size: .; cdr3_aa: CASSPRRGYQPQHF; cdr3_nt: TGTGCCAGCAGCCCCCGGAGAGGTTATCAGCCCCAGCATTTT
d_call: TRBD2; j_call: TRBJ2-5; v_call: TRBV5-4; clone_size: .; cdr3_aa: CASSSGTSGGLQETQYF; cdr3_nt: TGTGCCAGCAGCTCAGGGACTAGCGGGGGGCTCCAAGAGACCCAGTACTTC
d_call: TRBD1; j_call: TRBJ2-2; v_call: TRBV7-3; clone_size: .; cdr3_aa: CASSLRDRGCIAGELFF; cdr3_nt: TGTGCCAGCAGCCTCCGGGACAGGGGGTGTATTGCCGGGGAGCTGTTTTTT
d_call: TRBD1; j_call: TRBJ1-5; v_call: TRBV5-8; clone_size: .; cdr3_aa: CASSLMTGGISNQPQHF; cdr3_nt: TGTGCCAGCAGCTTGATGACAGGGGGCATTAGCAATCAGCCCCAGCATTTT